This T cell receptor beta chain was sequenced during a study of radiotherapy plus CTLA-4 blockade in lung cancer (dated by TCRdb to 2017 to 2018). About the investigation overall: Among the enrolled patients, about 19% had an objective response, and about 30% reached disease control. Study-wide findings and limitations: After treatment with radiotherapy and ipilimumab, TCR clones that originated in tumors expanded in peripheral blood. The strongest predictors of response were reported to be early dynamic shifts in blood T cell clones along with a rise in serum interferon-beta following radiation.

In this study, focal radiation therapy paired with CTLA-4 blockade (ipilimumab) was tested in patients who had chemo-refractory metastatic non-small-cell lung cancer. Libraries were made using the immunoSEQ multiplex PCR assay. TCRdb stores this immuneACCESS table with in-frame sequences only. Part of the clones is absent; in the studies checked, under half of the shortfall reflects unresolved V genes, and no reason is known for the rest. A total of roughly 120,000 clones appear in this sample, 75% to 80% of them only once. The top ten clones comprise approximately 5.2% of the sample. As to this clone: Its recognized antigen is unknown. Qualities for individual bases were not recorded, and no much larger clone is one base off.

V is reduced by 0 bases and J by 10 bases, leaving a spacing of 10 bases between them. CDR3 length: 12 amino acids, cysteine to phenylalanine. Left in the record is the CDR3 DNA by itself, 36 bases read in frame from the first base. The CDR1 and CDR2 encoded by the germline V gene are SQVTM and ANQGSEA. Recombination connected TRBV29-1 to TRBJ2-1, with the D gene not confidently named. This TCR derives from a human donor with non-small cell lung cancer who had a partial response to radiotherapy plus ipilimumab. The sequencing here drew on peripheral blood, taken from a patient treated with radiotherapy plus ipilimumab. The nucleotides read TGCAGCGTTGAAGAGGGTAGTAGCGAGCAGTTCTTC. This yields the protein CSVEEGSSEQFF.